Listed below are T cell receptor beta chains from one sample, sequenced in a study of OX40 agonist ivuxolimab in advanced cancers. Method: immunoSEQ multiplex PCR; TCRdb's copy keeps in-frame clones and lacks some. Found here are around 11,000 clones, 70% to 85% of them singletons; the top ten hold 10%. The specimen comprised CD4+ or CD8+ T cells sorted from blood, sampled in a trial of the OX40 agonist ivuxolimab. Receptors originate from an adult with an advanced solid tumor such as melanoma, head and neck, liver or kidney cancer. CDR3s include the opening cysteine and the closing phenylalanine or tryptophan. A D gene is named only where the DNA matches it firmly. Size is omitted from some rows. Given values are once, few, many or a class for expanded clones.

V gene	D gene	J gene	clone size	CDR3 protein	CDR3 DNA
TRBV19	TRBD1	TRBJ1-2	few	CASSRSGTEINYGYTF	TGTGCCAGTAGTAGATCCGGGACAGAGATAAACTATGGCTACACCTTC
TRBV4-2	-	TRBJ2-3	-	CASSPRSEPTDTQYF	TGTGCCAGCAGCCCTAGGAGCGAACCCACAGATACGCAGTATTTT
TRBV21-1	-	TRBJ1-5	-	CASSKGAGRNQPQHF	TGTGCCAGCAGCAAAGGCGCAGGGCGCAATCAGCCCCAGCATTTT
TRBV27	-	TRBJ2-3	-	CASGSHWSDTQYF	TGTGCCAGCGGAAGTCATTGGTCGGATACGCAGTATTTT
TRBV20-1	-	TRBJ2-7	-	CSARVGEQYF	TGCAGTGCTAGAGTGGGGGAGCAGTACTTC
TRBV4-2	TRBD2	TRBJ2-3	-	CASSQEQTGTSGTDTQYF	TGTGCCAGCAGCCAAGAACAAACCGGGACTAGCGGCACAGATACGCAGTATTTT
TRBV27	-	TRBJ1-5	medium-sized	CASSPQEDDQPQHF	TGTGCCAGCAGTCCCCAGGAGGATGATCAGCCCCAGCATTTT
TRBV19	TRBD1	TRBJ2-7	-	CASSQGAYEQYF	TGTGCCAGTAGTCAGGGGGCCTACGAGCAGTACTTC
TRBV6-4	TRBD2	TRBJ2-1	-	CASSDGREGPGNEQFF	TGTGCCAGCAGTGACGGGCGGGAGGGCCCGGGTAATGAGCAGTTCTTC
TRBV14	TRBD2	TRBJ2-1	-	CASSQEGGRANSGNEQFF	TGTGCCAGCAGCCAAGAGGGCGGGAGGGCCAACTCCGGCAATGAGCAGTTCTTC
TRBV4-2	-	TRBJ2-7	-	CASSQDSPEQAAYEQYF	TGTGCCAGCAGCCAAGACTCCCCGGAGCAGGCTGCCTACGAGCAGTACTTC
TRBV11-2	-	TRBJ2-3	-	CASSYPPTDTQYF	TGTGCCAGCAGCTACCCCCCCACAGATACGCAGTATTTT
TRBV9	-	TRBJ2-7	-	CASSVEDRTYEQYF	TGTGCCAGCAGCGTAGAAGACAGGACCTACGAGCAGTACTTC
TRBV27	TRBD1	TRBJ2-4	-	CASSQGDIQYF	TGTGCCAGCAGCCAGGGGGACATTCAGTACTTC
TRBV23-1	-	TRBJ2-7	once	CASSQFKGPHEQYF	TGCGCCAGCAGTCAATTTAAGGGTCCCCACGAGCAGTACTTC
TRBV15	-	TRBJ2-4	-	CATSRDRTLKNIQYF	TGTGCCACCAGCAGAGATCGGACTCTTAAAAACATTCAGTACTTC
TRBV29-1	-	TRBJ1-4	once	CSVKGDEKLFF	TGCAGCGTTAAAGGGGATGAAAAACTGTTTTTT
TRBV2	-	TRBJ1-2	-	CASTLSYGYGYTF	TGTGCCAGCACTCTGTCATATGGGTATGGCTACACCTTC
TRBV7-3	-	TRBJ2-3	once	CASSPRPEGDTQYF	TGTGCCAGCAGCCCGCGGCCGGAGGGAGATACGCAGTATTTT
TRBV13	-	TRBJ1-2	-	CASSQGALGGKSYTF	TGTGCCAGCAGCCAAGGGGCCTTAGGGGGGAAGAGCTACACCTTC
TRBV11-2	TRBD1	TRBJ2-7	-	CASSSGTGVYEQYF	TGTGCCAGCAGCTCCGGGACAGGGGTCTACGAGCAGTACTTC
TRBV15	TRBD2	TRBJ2-1	-	CATSRGLAGVNEQFF	TGTGCCACCAGCAGAGGACTAGCGGGAGTCAATGAGCAGTTCTTC
TRBV7-9	-	TRBJ2-7	-	CASSLEGWQYF	TGTGCCAGCAGCTTAGAAGGGTGGCAGTACTTC
TRBV6-1	TRBD1	TRBJ2-7	few	CASSAPVRGQNEQYF	TGTGCCAGCAGTGCCCCTGTCCGGGGACAGAACGAGCAGTACTTC
TRBV30	TRBD2	TRBJ2-1	-	CAWTSGRVNEQFF	TGTGCCTGGACTAGCGGGAGGGTAAATGAGCAGTTCTTC
TRBV28	TRBD2	TRBJ2-1	-	CASSPDGAGVYNEQFF	TGTGCCAGCAGCCCCGATGGAGCGGGAGTCTACAATGAGCAGTTCTTC
TRBV6-5	TRBD2	TRBJ2-7	-	CASSYQAGTSPYEQYF	TGTGCCAGCAGTTACCAGGCCGGGACTAGCCCCTACGAGCAGTACTTC
TRBV9	-	TRBJ1-1	few	CASTTGGALNTEAFF	TGTGCCAGCACCACCGGGGGCGCCTTGAACACTGAAGCTTTCTTT
TRBV7-9	TRBD1	TRBJ2-7	-	CASSARDRGYEQYF	TGTGCCAGCAGCGCCCGGGACAGGGGCTACGAGCAGTACTTC
TRBV16	-	TRBJ2-3	-	CASSRYTDTQYF	TGTGCCAGCAGTCGATACACAGATACGCAGTATTTT
TRBV27	-	TRBJ2-7	-	CASSLGSNSGAYEQYF	TGTGCCAGCAGTTTAGGTTCGAATAGCGGAGCCTACGAGCAGTACTTC
TRBV6-5	-	TRBJ2-3	-	CASSYEGLGTDTQYF	TGTGCCAGCAGTTACGAGGGTTTGGGCACAGATACGCAGTATTTT
TRBV4-1	TRBD2	TRBJ2-1	-	CASSPSTSGIAGEQFF	TGCGCCAGCAGCCCCTCGACTAGCGGGATCGCGGGTGAGCAGTTCTTC
TRBV28	-	TRBJ2-7	-	CASSPRLSYEQYF	TGTGCCAGCAGTCCCAGACTGAGCTACGAGCAGTACTTC
TRBV4-3	TRBD1	TRBJ1-2	-	CASSQDPGTAYGYTF	TGCGCCAGCAGCCAAGATCCCGGGACAGCCTATGGCTACACCTTC
TRBV7-3	-	TRBJ1-2	-	CASSLDSYGYTF	TGTGCCAGCAGCCTAGACAGCTATGGCTACACCTTC
TRBV4-2	-	TRBJ2-5	-	CASSLEGMRETQYF	TGTGCCAGCAGCTTGGAAGGGATGAGAGAGACCCAGTACTTC
TRBV9	TRBD2	TRBJ2-3	-	CASSVGLAGVTDTQYF	TGTGCCAGCAGCGTCGGACTAGCGGGGGTCACAGATACGCAGTATTTT
TRBV10-1	TRBD2	TRBJ2-5	-	CASTRLAGGPCLETQYF	TGCGCCAGCACCAGGCTAGCGGGAGGGCCTTGTCTAGAGACCCAGTACTTC
TRBV11-3	TRBD1	TRBJ2-7	-	CASSSGQGAPEEQYF	TGTGCCAGCAGCTCGGGACAGGGGGCTCCCGAGGAGCAGTACTTC
TRBV7-9	-	TRBJ2-1	-	CASSPATGIYNEQFF	TGTGCCAGCAGCCCGGCCACAGGGATTTACAATGAGCAGTTCTTC
TRBV19	TRBD2	TRBJ2-7	-	CASSVGTSGTYEQYF	TGTGCCAGTAGTGTGGGGACTAGCGGGACTTACGAGCAGTACTTC
TRBV6-5	-	TRBJ1-2	-	CASTHGSFNYGYTF	TGTGCCAGCACCCATGGGAGTTTTAACTATGGCTACACCTTC
TRBV6-5	-	TRBJ2-1	-	CASRSLGWDEQFF	TGTGCCAGCAGGTCCCTTGGCTGGGATGAGCAGTTCTTC
TRBV6-4	-	TRBJ2-4	-	CASSDFKRAPPKNIQYF	TGTGCCAGCAGTGACTTTAAACGAGCGCCCCCCAAAAACATTCAGTACTTC